One sample yielded the 20 T cell receptor beta chains listed below, sequenced in a study of control samples from healthy donors and cancer patients. TCRdb keeps only in-frame clones here, not all; method: immunoSEQ multiplex PCR. Here the sample spans about 140,000 clones, less than 95% being singletons. Sample: blood. The receptors come from a man younger than 30 in good health.

This chain links TRBV6-5 with TRBJ2-7; 11 bases match TRBD1. The germline gives CDR1 MNHEY, CDR2 SVGAGI. Trimming cost V 6 bases and J 4 bases; bases outside gene matches: 5. The length of the CDR3 is 14 residues. CDR3 in amino acids: CASSWGQGGYEQYF. The CDR3 region has the DNA TGTGCCAGCAGCTGGGGACAGGGGGGATACGAGCAGTACTTC.

The chain combines TRBV7-8 with TRBJ1-4; D gene uncertain. Trimming shortened V by 2 bases and J by 3 bases, and 10 bases separated the two germline ends. The CDR3 covers 15 residues. CDR1 is SGHVS and CDR2 is FQNEAQ in the germline V gene. The CDR3 sequence is CASSLRGGPNEKLFF. CDR3 in DNA: TGTGCCAGCAGCTTACGGGGAGGACCTAATGAAAAACTGTTTTTT.

The chain combines TRBV10-3 with TRBJ1-6, with D possibly being TRBD1 (6 bases). Germline CDR1 reads ENHRY; CDR2 reads SYGVKD. V lost 6 bases and J 0 bases, leaving 12 bases between the germline ends. This CDR3 is 16 amino acids long. The CDR3 DNA follows: TGTGCCATCAGAAAACAGGGACCCTCCTATAATTCACCCCTCCACTTT. This translates into CAIRKQGPSYNSPLHF.

The DNA for the CDR3 is TGTGCCAGCCTCTGGGGGGACACTGAAGCTTTCTTT. This sequence encodes CASLWGDTEAFF. The chain has TRBV7-9 and TRBJ1-1, with D possibly matching TRBD1 (5 bases). Trimming shortened V by 8 bases and J by 3 bases, and 10 bases separated the two germline ends. Germline-derived CDR1 and CDR2 are SEHNR and FQNEAQ (reference sequence). CDR3 length: 12 residues.

V is TRBV4-1 and J is TRBJ2-1; the match to TRBD2 covers 8 bases. Trimming took 4 bases from V and 6 from J; bases not matched to a gene: 11. The CDR3 covers 16 residues. Germline V gene lookup returns CDR1 MGHRA and CDR2 YSYEKL. CDR3 sequence: CASSPSGVSGVNEQFF. Written as DNA, the CDR3 is TGCGCCAGCAGCCCAAGTGGGGTTAGCGGGGTCAATGAGCAGTTCTTC.

The V call is TRBV12-3 or TRBV12-4, the J call TRBJ2-7; 7 bases are shared with TRBD1. The J segment lost 2 bases and the V segment lost 5 bases, leaving 3 bases of the junction unmatched. This CDR3 spans 13 amino acids. CDR3 sequence reads: CASSRDSPYEQYF. The DNA for the CDR3 is TGTGCCAGCAGTCGGGACAGCCCCTACGAGCAGTACTTC.

The J gene is TRBJ2-7, the V gene TRBV21-1; the table's D call, TRBD2, was not checked against the DNA. TRBV21-1 is deemed a pseudogene. This CDR3 has 17 residues. The CDR3 bases are TGTGCCAGCAGCAAAGAGAGGGTCGGGAGGGAAGCCTACGAGCAGTACTTC. It is translated as CASSKERVGREAYEQYF.

V gene TRBV28 combines with J gene TRBJ2-7; tentative D call: TRBD2 (6 bases). The CDR3 is made up of 15 amino acids. CDR1 and CDR2 from the germline V gene are MDHEN and SYDVKM. Trimming removed 1 base from V and 5 bases from J, with 15 bases in between. This CDR3 is CASSLYLGAGNEQYF. The CDR3 DNA reads TGTGCCAGCAGTTTATATTTAGGGGCGGGGAACGAGCAGTACTTC.

This clone came up a few times. The rearrangement uses TRBV2 and TRBJ1-2; weak D call: TRBD1 (5 bases). Per the germline V gene, CDR1 is SNHLY and CDR2 is FYNNEI. Between the trimmed V and J ends, which lost 8 bases and 6 bases, there was a span of 16 bases. The CDR3 extends over 13 amino acids. The CDR3 reads CASGDLGINGYTF. CDR3 sequence (DNA): TGTGCCAGCGGGGACTTAGGAATCAATGGCTACACCTTC.

This chain connects TRBV5-4 to TRBJ2-7, with 7 bases fitting TRBD2. V shed 0 bases and J 5 bases; nucleotides not matched to a gene: 2. This CDR3 is built from 13 residues. Per the germline V gene, CDR1 is SGHNT and CDR2 is YYREEE (reference sequence). The CDR3: CASSLGGTNEQYF. CDR3 in DNA: TGTGCCAGCAGCTTGGGGGGGACTAACGAGCAGTACTTC.

The chain uses TRBV27 and TRBJ2-7; D uncertain. This CDR3 has 13 residues. Trimming cost V 3 bases and J 1 base, with 7 bases left between them. Germline V lookup: CDR1 MNHEY, CDR2 SMNVEV (reference sequence). The CDR3 spells CASSFFPSYEQYF. CDR3 DNA sequence: TGTGCCAGCAGTTTCTTTCCTTCCTACGAGCAGTACTTC.

The chain uses TRBV6-5 and TRBJ1-2, with 9 bases aligning to TRBD1. V was pared by 2 bases and J by 6 bases, with 1 base of the junction left unmatched. This CDR3 has 13 amino acids. Germline V gene lookup returns CDR1 MNHEY and CDR2 SVGAGI. This CDR3 is CASSYGTGNGYTF. Here the CDR3 DNA reads TGTGCCAGCAGTTACGGGACAGGGAATGGCTACACCTTC.

The chain is built from TRBV6-6 and TRBJ1-1, with a possible D match to TRBD1 (5 bases). V lost 2 bases and J 7 bases, leaving 17 bases between the germline ends. The CDR3 is made up of 15 amino acids. The germline V gene encodes CDR1 MNHNY and CDR2 SVGAGI (reference sequence). The chain's CDR3 is CASSYRQGGQGEAFF. For the CDR3, the DNA is TGTGCCAGCAGTTACCGCCAGGGTGGGCAGGGTGAAGCTTTCTTT.

The chain carries TRBV19 and TRBJ2-1; tentatively, D is TRBD1 (6 bases). Germline-derived CDR1 and CDR2 are LNHDA and SQIVND (reference sequence). The CDR3 sequence is 15 residues long. V dropped 1 base and J dropped 4 bases, with 11 bases sitting between them. The CDR3 coding sequence is TGTGCCAGTAGTATAGCGGACAGCCGATACAATGAGCAGTTCTTC. Encoded protein: CASSIADSRYNEQFF.

V is TRBV10-3 and J is TRBJ2-7; D not certain. Trimming removed 5 bases from V and 7 bases from J, with 24 bases in between. CDR1 is ENHRY, CDR2 SYGVKD, per germline. The length of the CDR3 is 16 residues. The CDR3 region is CAISSQQVREGFEQYF. CDR3 sequence (DNA): TGTGCCATCAGTAGTCAGCAGGTCCGCGAAGGGTTTGAGCAGTACTTC.

This chain connects TRBV27 to TRBJ1-2, with D perhaps TRBD1 (6 bases). The CDR3 has 11 amino acids. CDR1 is MNHEY and CDR2 is SMNVEV in the germline V gene (reference sequence). V lost 5 bases to trimming and J lost 7 bases, with 8 bases between them. CDR3 sequence: CASSPGVGYTF. The CDR3, as DNA: TGTGCCAGCAGTCCAGGGGTTGGCTACACCTTC.

J is TRBJ1-2 and V is TRBV27, with D possibly being TRBD1 (5 bases). The CDR3 is 15 residues long. V was trimmed by 8 bases and J by 2 bases, leaving 18 bases between them. Germline CDR1 is MNHEY and CDR2 is SMNVEV (reference sequence). Here the CDR3 DNA reads TGTGCCAGCTTTTCGACAGCCCCGGGGAACTATGGCTACACCTTC. Translated: CASFSTAPGNYGYTF.

The chain links TRBV19 to TRBJ1-5, with D perhaps TRBD1 (6 bases). V was clipped by 4 bases and J by 3 bases, with 13 bases between them. The CDR3 is 15 amino acids. From germline, CDR1 is LNHDA and CDR2 SQIVND (reference sequence). CDR3 in DNA: TGTGCCAGTAGTAGAATCCGGGACACCAATCAGCCCCAGCATTTT. Translated, it gives CASSRIRDTNQPQHF. Full variable domain (remainder filled in from reference TRBV19 and TRBJ1-5): DGGITQSPKYLFRKEGQNVTLSCEQNLNHDAMYWYRQDPGQGLRLIYYSQIVNDFQKGDIAEGYSVSREKKESFPLTVTSAQKNPTAFYLCASSRIRDTNQPQHFGDGTRLSIL.

The rearrangement links TRBV7-6 to TRBJ1-4, with D hard to call. V gave up 0 bases and J gave up 7 bases, with 21 bases separating them. The germline V gene has CDR1 SGHVS and CDR2 FNYEAQ. The CDR3 extends over 18 amino acids. CDR3 nucleotides: TGTGCCAGCAGCTTAGCGATCATTGGGCGTGGGGTCGCTGAAAAACTGTTTTTT. This codes for CASSLAIIGRGVAEKLFF. Combining the CDR3 with reference TRBV7-6 and TRBJ1-4 gives the whole variable domain GAGVSQSPRYKVTKRGQDVALRCDPISGHVSLYWYRQALGQGPEFLTYFNYEAQQDKSGLPNDRFSAERPEGSISTLTIQRTEQRDSAMYRCASSLAIIGRGVAEKLFFGSGTQLSVL.

The chain carries TRBV19 and TRBJ2-7; D unclear. Germline V CDR1 and CDR2: LNHDA, SQIVND (reference sequence). The length of the CDR3 is 14 residues. V lost 2 bases and J lost 3, with 11 bases in between. The CDR3 sequence is CASSIYHNGYEQYF. Written as DNA, the CDR3 is TGTGCCAGTAGTATATACCACAACGGCTACGAGCAGTACTTC.